The entry below describes one TCR beta chain. Its antigen has not been determined. No per-base quality is available; no much larger clone lies one base away. The healthy controls were around 35 blood donors, and the buffy coats of these donors were supplied by the Finnish Red Cross blood service. All TCR-sequenced material derived from peripheral blood: patient blood samples and healthy donor buffy coats. Ficoll-Hypaque gradient centrifugation was used to isolate peripheral blood mononuclear cells. For the healthy controls, CD4+ cells were obtained from buffy coats by magnetic purification. Genomic DNA was extracted with the Gentra Puregene Cell and Tissue kit and quantified on a Qubit 2.0 fluorometer. These data are taken from a study of STAT5B mutations in CD4+ large granular lymphocyte leukemia (dated by TCRdb to between 2021 and 2024). Background for the entire study: Among healthy controls, the CDR3 'QG' motif was associated with a particular HLA allele. The study compared the TCRbeta repertoires of patients with CD4+ T-cell large granular lymphocyte leukemia against those of healthy blood donors. Flow cytometry on FACSCanto II or FACSVerse showed that the purified fractions were more than 95% pure among lymphocytes. Study-wide conclusions, independent of this receptor: Data were not HLA-matched; higher clonality in CD4+ versus CD8+ T-LGLL could reflect the relatively small sample size. Greater clonality appeared to be present in CD4-sorted patient repertoires than in healthy CD4+ repertoires, and the difference was retained after the putative leukemic clones were removed. The main leukemic clonotypes were found to be private to each patient, although 25% of the main leukemic clonotypes were detected at low frequency in the non-leukemic repertoires of other patients.

TCRbeta rearrangements were sequenced from genomic DNA using the immunoSEQ assay at survey resolution. The paper's data handling went like this. In the TCR sequencing data, the lowest productive clonotype frequency that could be detected was 2.59 x 10-5. Only productive TCRbeta rearrangements, defined as complete and in-frame sequences, were included in the analyses. Simpson clonality, calculated in the immunoSEQ Analyzer version 3.0, was used as the measure of sample clonality. Based on frequency, clones were grouped as very rare, small, medium, large (1-20%) or hyperexpanded (>20%). Generation probabilities were estimated with OLGA 1.2.3, V-gene circos plots were made with VDJtools, specificities were searched in VDJdb, and CDR3 motifs were identified with GLIPH. TCRdb carries this immuneACCESS record with in-frame sequences only. Its versions omit some clonotypes, under half of them owing to an unresolved V gene in the studies checked, with the rest unexplained. For V, J and clone size, that table is used; D and trimming come from the DNA. This sample holds some 33,000 clones; 70% to 75% were observed only once. The ten largest clones capture roughly 0.31% of the sample.

Sequencing was carried out using CD4+ T cells from blood buffy coats. The TCR comes from a human donor in good health.

CDR3 sequence: CASSLGMSPGANTGELFF. The nucleotide sequence is TGTGCCAGCAGCTTAGGCATGAGTCCAGGGGCGAACACCGGGGAGCTGTTTTTT. Here the chain combines TRBV11-3 and TRBJ2-2, and perhaps TRBD1 as D gene, on 6 matching bases. V was cut back by 1 base and J by 0 bases, leaving a gap of 15 bases between them. The CDR3 holds 18 amino acids from the cysteine to the phenylalanine. Only the CDR3 region is kept as DNA, spanning 54 bases read in frame from base 1. As encoded in the germline V gene, CDR1 is SGHNT while CDR2 is YENEEA. Supplemented by the reference TRBV11-3 and TRBJ2-2 proteins around the CDR3, the complete variable domain is EAGVVQSPRYKIIEKKQPVAFWCNPISGHNTLYWYLQNLGQGPELLIRYENEEAVDDSQLPKDRFSAERLKGVDSTLKIQPAELGDSAVYLCASSLGMSPGANTGELFFGEGSRLTVL.